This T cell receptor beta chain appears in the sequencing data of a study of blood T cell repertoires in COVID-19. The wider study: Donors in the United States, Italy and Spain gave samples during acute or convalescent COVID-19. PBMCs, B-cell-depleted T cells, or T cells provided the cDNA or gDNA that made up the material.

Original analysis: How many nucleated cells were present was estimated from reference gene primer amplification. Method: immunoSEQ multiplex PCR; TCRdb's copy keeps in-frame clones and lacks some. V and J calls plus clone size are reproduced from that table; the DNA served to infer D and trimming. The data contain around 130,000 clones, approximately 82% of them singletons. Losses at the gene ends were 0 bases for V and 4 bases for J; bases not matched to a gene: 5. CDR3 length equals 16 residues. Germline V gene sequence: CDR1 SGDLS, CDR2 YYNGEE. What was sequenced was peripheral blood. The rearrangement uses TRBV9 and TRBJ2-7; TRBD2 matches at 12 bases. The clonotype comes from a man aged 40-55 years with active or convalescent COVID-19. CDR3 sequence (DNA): TGTGCCAGCAGCGTAGGAGTGCTAGCGGGGGGGTACGAGCAGTACTTC. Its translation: CASSVGVLAGGYEQYF.